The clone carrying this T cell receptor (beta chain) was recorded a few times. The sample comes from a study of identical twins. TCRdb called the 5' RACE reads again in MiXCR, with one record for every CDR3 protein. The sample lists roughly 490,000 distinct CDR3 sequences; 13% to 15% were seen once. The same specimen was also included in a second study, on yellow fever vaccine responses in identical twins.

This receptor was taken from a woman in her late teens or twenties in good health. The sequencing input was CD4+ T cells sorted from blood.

CDR3 nucleotides: TGTGCCAGCAGTGAGGGAGGACTAGCGGGGGCGAATGAGCAGTTCTTC. Its protein is CASSEGGLAGANEQFF. V gene TRBV2 combines with J gene TRBJ2-1; 13 nucleotides match TRBD2. CDR3 length equals 16 residues. V lost 3 bases to trimming and J lost 7 bases; unmatched junction nucleotides: 6. Germline V gene lookup returns CDR1 SNHLY and CDR2 FYNNEI. Complete variable domain (other parts from reference TRBV2 and TRBJ2-1): EPEVTQTPSHQVTQMGQEVILRCVPISNHLYFYWYRQILGQKVEFLVSFYNNEISEKSEIFDDQFSVERPDGSNFTLKIRSTKLEDSAMYFCASSEGGLAGANEQFFGPGTRLTVL.